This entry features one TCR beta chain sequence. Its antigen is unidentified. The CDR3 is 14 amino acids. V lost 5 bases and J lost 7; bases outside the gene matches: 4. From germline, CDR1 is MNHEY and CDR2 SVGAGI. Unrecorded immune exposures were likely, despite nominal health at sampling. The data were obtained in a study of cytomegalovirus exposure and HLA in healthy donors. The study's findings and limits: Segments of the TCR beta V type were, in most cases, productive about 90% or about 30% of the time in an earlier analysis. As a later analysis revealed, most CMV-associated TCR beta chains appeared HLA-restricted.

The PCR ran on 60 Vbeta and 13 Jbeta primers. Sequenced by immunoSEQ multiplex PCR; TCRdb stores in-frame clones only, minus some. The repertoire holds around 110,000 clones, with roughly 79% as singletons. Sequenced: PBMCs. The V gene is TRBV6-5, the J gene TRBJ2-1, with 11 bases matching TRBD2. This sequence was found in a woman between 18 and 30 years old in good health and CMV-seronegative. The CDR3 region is CASSVAGGQNEQFF. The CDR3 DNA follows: TGTGCCAGCAGTGTAGCGGGGGGGCAGAATGAGCAGTTCTTC.